This T cell receptor (beta chain) was sequenced in a study of blood T cell repertoires in COVID-19. Repertoires were generated with immunoSEQ multiplex PCR, while TCRdb's copy carries only in-frame clones and drops some. The sample yields about 210,000 clones, roughly four fifths seen once. The CDR3 runs 13 residues. Trimming stripped 2 bases from V and 8 bases from J, with 12 bases between. Germline V gene data show CDR1 as LGHNT and CDR2 as FRNRAP. Assignments of participants to cohorts depended upon their own reported clinical history. The sequenced material came from PBMCs or T cells enriched from blood (not recorded which). This clonotype originated in a middle-aged man who had recovered from COVID-19. The chain combines TRBV12-5 with TRBJ1-2; the D gene is possibly TRBD1 (6 bases). CDR3 residues: CASGLQQGWGYTF. Written as DNA, the CDR3 is TGTGCTAGTGGTTTGCAACAGGGTTGGGGCTACACCTTC.